This T cell receptor beta chain was captured in a study of CD8+ T cells in alopecia areata. Notes on the study in general: Normal scalp had lower clonality than lesional scalp, with alopecia totalis/universalis lesions showing this most strongly. TCR sharing was clearer in mice than between patients, perhaps partly owing to patient HLA diversity.

In regard to this clone: The antigen is not known.

Once RNA had been extracted, it was reverse transcribed into cDNA to act as the sequencing template. Produced via immunoSEQ multiplex PCR; TCRdb's table is partial and in-frame only. The sample shows around 34,000 clones, approximately 58% of them seen only once. Alopecia areata patients provided lesional scalp punch biopsies and peripheral blood, both collected for the study. Sequenced sample: NKG2D-high CD8+ T cells sorted from blood. This clonotype was obtained from a human donor with alopecia areata.

CDR3 loop: CASYSGSTDTQYF. The CDR3 DNA reads as TGTGCCAGCTATAGCGGGAGCACAGATACGCAGTATTTT. The rearrangement joins TRBV14 to TRBJ2-3, with TRBD2 identical over 7 bases. The CDR3 has 13 amino acids. V was clipped by 8 bases and J by 0 bases; unmatched bases: 2. Germline V gives CDR1 SGHDN, CDR2 FVKESK.